These 13 T cell receptor beta chains originate from one sample sequenced in a study of Ad26.COV2.S vaccination and SARS-CoV-2 variants. Assay used: immunoSEQ multiplex PCR; TCRdb lists only in-frame clones, some missing. The table lists about 350,000 clones, around nine tenths of them singletons. Treatment of the sample: some 20 received Ad26.COV2.S at low or high dose, single or two shots; roughly five received placebo; per-sample allocation not given. Sample collection was performed on day 63 after the first vaccine or placebo injection. The sequenced sample was peripheral blood, obtained in a trial of Ad26.COV2.S vaccine versus placebo. These receptors originate from a person aged 18-65 years who received the Ad26.COV2.S COVID-19 vaccine or a placebo.

V usage is TRBV6-5 and J usage is TRBJ1-5; 7 bases align to TRBD1. Looked up from germline, CDR1 is MNHEY and CDR2 is SVGAGI. The CDR3 has 15 amino acids. V trimming: 5 bases; J trimming: 4 bases; junction bases outside the gene matches: 8. The chain's CDR3 is CASSTRQGWNQPQHF. The CDR3 DNA is TGTGCCAGCAGTACTCGACAGGGATGGAATCAGCCCCAGCATTTT.

The gene calls are TRBV30 and TRBJ1-6; D remains ambiguous. The V gene's germline CDR1 is GTSNPN and CDR2 SVGIG (reference sequence). Trimming pared 0 bases from V and 6 bases from J, leaving 9 bases between. The CDR3 spans 14 residues. CDR3 coding DNA: TGTGCCTGGAGTGTACGAGGGATTAATTCACCCCTCCACTTT. Protein: CAWSVRGINSPLHF. Together with reference TRBV30 and TRBJ1-6, the CDR3 gives the full variable domain: SQTIHQWPATLVQPVGSPLSLECTVEGTSNPNLYWYRQAAGRGLQLLFYSVGIGQISSEVPQNLSASRPQDRQFILSSKKLLLSDSGFYLCAWSVRGINSPLHFGNGTRLTVT.

This chain joins TRBV3-1 (or the pseudogene TRBV3-2) and TRBJ2-5, with 7 bases fitting TRBD1. CDR3 size: 18 residues. In germline, CDR1 is LGHDT, CDR2 YNNKEL (reference sequence). Trimming cost V 4 bases and J 4 bases; bases outside gene matches: 18. The CDR3 loop is CASSPLSPGAGGLETQYF. The CDR3 nucleotides are TGTGCCAGCAGCCCATTATCTCCCGGGGCAGGGGGTTTAGAGACCCAGTACTTC.

This sequence joins TRBV9 and TRBJ2-3, with no clear D. The ends were cut back, 0 bases at V and 6 bases at J, with 14 bases in the middle. This CDR3 has 15 amino acids. Germline CDR1 reads SGDLS; CDR2 reads YYNGEE. This CDR3 is CASSVGALIADTQYF. The CDR3 bases are TGTGCCAGCAGCGTAGGGGCCCTGATCGCGGATACGCAGTATTTT.

V usage is TRBV19 and J usage is TRBJ1-1; D may be TRBD1 (5 bases). V lost 5 bases and J lost 3, with 13 bases in between. CDR3 size: 14 residues. Germline V CDR1 and CDR2: LNHDA, SQIVND (reference sequence). The CDR3 sequence is CASSARDPHTEAFF. The CDR3 DNA reads TGTGCCAGTAGTGCCCGGGACCCCCACACTGAAGCTTTCTTT. Looking up the rest from reference TRBV19 and TRBJ1-1 gives the full variable domain: DGGITQSPKYLFRKEGQNVTLSCEQNLNHDAMYWYRQDPGQGLRLIYYSQIVNDFQKGDIAEGYSVSREKKESFPLTVTSAQKNPTAFYLCASSARDPHTEAFFGQGTRLTVV.

V gene TRBV5-1 combines with J gene TRBJ1-4; no clear D. CDR1 and CDR2 (germline): SGHRS, YFSETQ. V was clipped by 5 bases and J by 0 bases, with 11 bases between them. The CDR3 is made up of 15 amino acids. Here the CDR3 reads CASSIDASTNEKLFF. The CDR3 nucleotides are TGCGCCAGCAGTATAGACGCTTCAACTAATGAAAAACTGTTTTTT.

The chain links TRBV9 to TRBJ2-7, with 10 bases that match TRBD2. From germline, CDR1 is SGDLS and CDR2 YYNGEE. CDR3 size: 15 residues. Unmatched junction bases numbered 6, after V lost 4 bases and J lost 2 bases. The CDR3 bases are TGTGCCAGCAGCCCCCATAGCGGGAGGCCCTACGAGCAGTACTTC. As protein: CASSPHSGRPYEQYF. The full variable domain, rest sourced from reference TRBV9 and TRBJ2-7, is DSGVTQTPKHLITATGQRVTLRCSPRSGDLSVYWYQQSLDQGLQFLIQYYNGEERAKGNILERFSAQQFPDLHSELNLSSLELGDSALYFCASSPHSGRPYEQYFGPGTRLTVT.

Written as DNA, the CDR3 is TGTGCCAGCAGCGTAGGTATTAGCGGGGGGGCGGACAATGAGCAGTTCTTC. Translating gives CASSVGISGGADNEQFF. V is TRBV9 and J is TRBJ2-1, with 11 bases fitting TRBD2. J lost 5 bases, V lost 0 bases, and 7 bases had no gene match. The CDR3 is 17 residues long. CDR1 is SGDLS and CDR2 is YYNGEE in the germline V gene.

The V and J genes are TRBV11-2 and TRBJ2-5; D is ambiguous. This CDR3 comprises 12 residues. Trimming removed 0 bases at V and 5 bases at J, with 4 bases between. Germline assignment: CDR1 SGHAT and CDR2 FQNNGV. CDR3 sequence (DNA): TGTGCCAGCAGCTTAGAATGGGAGACCCAGTACTTC. Protein sequence: CASSLEWETQYF.

V is TRBV20-1 and J is TRBJ1-5, with D perhaps matching TRBD1 (5 bases). V was clipped by 3 bases and J by 5 bases, with 14 bases between them. The CDR3 runs to 14 residues. Per germline, CDR1 DFQATT and CDR2 SNEGSKA (reference sequence). The CDR3, as DNA: TGCAGTGCTAGTCAGGGATCCCCTTATCAGCCCCAGCATTTT. Translating gives CSASQGSPYQPQHF.

CDR3 sequence (DNA): TGCGCCAGCAGCCAGGGTCCGACAGGGTCGAACACCGGGGAGCTGTTTTTT. As protein: CASSQGPTGSNTGELFF. The chain recombines TRBV4-1 with TRBJ2-2, with 7 bases identical to TRBD1. V gave up 3 bases and J gave up 0 bases; unmatched junction bases: 7. This CDR3 region has 17 residues. Germline V gene sequence: CDR1 MGHRA, CDR2 YSYEKL.

V gene TRBV5-1 combines with J gene TRBJ2-7; D is undetermined. The V gene lost 2 bases and the J gene lost 3 bases, with 12 bases spanning the gap. CDR1 and CDR2 from the germline V gene are SGHRS and YFSETQ. The CDR3 is 14 amino acids. This chain's CDR3 is CASSFNSGDYEQYF. CDR3 coding DNA: TGCGCCAGCAGCTTCAACAGTGGGGACTACGAGCAGTACTTC.

In this sample, this clone turned up once. The J gene is TRBJ2-7, the V gene TRBV27; 9 nucleotides line up with TRBD1. The V gene's germline CDR1 is MNHEY and CDR2 SMNVEV (reference sequence). The CDR3 is 20 amino acids. V trimming: 2 bases; J trimming: 2 bases; junction bases outside the gene matches: 19. CDR3 DNA sequence: TGTGCCAGCAGTTTAAGCGGGGATCCGGGACAGGGATTGGAGCCCTACGAGCAGTACTTC. Residues: CASSLSGDPGQGLEPYEQYF.